This passage covers 12 T cell receptor beta chains from one sample sequenced in a study of control samples from healthy donors and cancer patients (TCRdb year 2020). The receptor library was made with the immunoSEQ multiplex PCR assay. Entries here come from immuneACCESS through TCRdb and include only in-frame sequences with V and J called. Some clones fail to appear in such tables; in the studies checked, an unresolved V gene covers under half of the shortfall, and the cause of the remainder is unknown. The sample table contains some 76,000 clones; only one count was recorded for around nine tenths of them. Around 19% of the sample lies in the top ten. Sequencing was done on a sample of PBMCs. The receptors originated from a man between 60 and 75 years old with lung cancer.

The sample holds one count of this clone. This sequence joins TRBV21-1 and TRBJ1-2. TRBV21-1 is an annotated pseudogene. This CDR3 contains 18 residues. The DNA of the CDR3 is TGTGCCAGCCCTTTATGGGTCCCGAGGGTGGGGGGGTTCTATGGCTACACCTTC. It encodes CASPLWVPRVGGFYGYTF.

This rearrangement joins TRBV7-9 to TRBJ2-2, with TRBD1 as a possible D gene (6 bases). This CDR3 comprises 15 residues. Trimming pared 8 bases from V and 4 bases from J, leaving 17 bases between. Germline V CDR1 and CDR2: SEHNR, FQNEAQ (reference sequence). The CDR3 reads CASSYTGLATGELFF. The DNA of the CDR3 is TGTGCCAGCTCATATACAGGGTTGGCCACCGGGGAGCTGTTTTTT.

J is TRBJ2-7 and V is TRBV7-2, with D perhaps matching TRBD2 (5 bases). The CDR3 is made up of 14 amino acids. Trimming took 2 bases from V and 6 from J, leaving 14 bases between them. Germline V gives CDR1 SGHTA, CDR2 FQGNSA. The CDR3 region has the DNA TGTGCCAGCAGCTTAATACCAACGGGGTCCGAGCAGTACGTC. As protein: CASSLIPTGSEQYV.

The chain links TRBV6-5 to TRBJ1-1; D is ambiguous. V lost 7 bases, J lost 4 bases, and 13 bases lay in between. CDR3 size: 13 residues. Per the germline V gene, CDR1 is MNHEY and CDR2 is SVGAGI. CDR3 sequence: CASTPAAATEAFF. CDR3 DNA sequence: TGTGCCAGCACCCCCGCGGCGGCCACTGAAGCTTTCTTT.

In its sample, this clone was seen a few times. The CDR3 region has the DNA TGTGCCAGCAGCGTAGGACGGACAGGGGGCTGGGGCTACACCTTC. Translating it yields CASSVGRTGGWGYTF. The chain employs TRBV9 and TRBJ1-2; 11 bases are shared with TRBD1. The germline CDR1 and CDR2 sequences are SGDLS and YYNGEE. The CDR3 runs to 15 residues. Germline trimming cut 0 bases from V and 8 bases from J; bases unmatched to any gene: 6.

The CDR3: CASSAWLGDRANNYGYTF. The CDR3 region has the DNA TGTGCCAGCAGCGCCTGGTTGGGGGACAGGGCGAATAACTATGGCTACACCTTC. The chain carries TRBV21-1 and TRBJ1-2; TRBD1, as called in the table, went unchecked against the DNA. TRBV21-1 is described as a pseudogene. This CDR3 spans 18 amino acids.

V usage is TRBV12-3 or TRBV12-4 and J usage is TRBJ2-7; D ambiguous. Trimming removed 6 bases from V and 1 base from J, with 10 bases in between. The CDR3 has 13 amino acids. The CDR3 protein is CASSHGTSYEQYV. CDR3 in DNA: TGTGCCAGCAGCCACGGTACATCCTACGAGCAGTACGTC.

Comment on this clone: The same CDR3 can be traced to other DNA sequences in this sample. The chain links TRBV5-6 to TRBJ2-5, with 7 bases lining up with TRBD1. The germline CDR1 and CDR2 sequences are SGHDT and YYEEEE. The CDR3 has 13 residues. V dropped 4 bases and J dropped 1; count of bases not matched to a gene: 1. As DNA, the CDR3 is TGTGCCAGCAGCGACAGGGTCCAAGAGACCCAGTACTTC. Amino acid sequence: CASSDRVQETQYF.

The CDR3 DNA reads TGTGCCAGCAGCGTAGCTACGGGGGTTCCAACCGGGGAGCTGTTTTTT. Translating gives CASSVATGVPTGELFF. The chain joins TRBV9 to TRBJ2-2, with D possibly being TRBD2 (6 bases). The CDR3 length is 16 residues. Germline V CDR1 and CDR2: SGDLS, YYNGEE. The V end lost 0 bases, the J end lost 5 bases, and 14 bases lay between the germline ends. Together with reference TRBV9 and TRBJ2-2, the CDR3 gives the full variable domain: DSGVTQTPKHLITATGQRVTLRCSPRSGDLSVYWYQQSLDQGLQFLIQYYNGEERAKGNILERFSAQQFPDLHSELNLSSLELGDSALYFCASSVATGVPTGELFFGEGSRLTVL.

The chain is built from TRBV27 and TRBJ1-4, with TRBD1 matching 9 bases. The CDR3 has 17 amino acids. Germline CDR1 and CDR2: MNHEY and SMNVEV (reference sequence). Germline trimming cut 3 bases from V and 7 bases from J; bases unmatched to any gene: 12. The CDR3 sequence is CASSFNRRQGEGEKLFF. The CDR3 nucleotides read TGTGCCAGCAGTTTCAACCGACGACAGGGGGAGGGTGAAAAACTGTTTTTT.

The J gene is TRBJ2-2, the V gene TRBV15; the match to TRBD2 covers 8 bases. Germline V CDR1 and CDR2: LNHNV, YYDKDF (reference sequence). The CDR3 runs 19 residues. Trimming took 0 bases from V and 0 from J; bases not matched to a gene: 9. The CDR3 region is CATSRDFPSGGPNTGELFF. The CDR3, as DNA: TGTGCCACCAGCAGAGATTTTCCGAGCGGGGGACCGAACACCGGGGAGCTGTTTTTT.

The rearrangement joins TRBV6-2 or TRBV6-3 to TRBJ1-2; 8 bases map to TRBD1. This CDR3 region has 15 residues. V trimming: 4 bases; J trimming: 3 bases; junction bases outside the gene matches: 7. Germline CDR1 is MNHEY and CDR2 is SVGEGT. As DNA, the CDR3 is TGTGCCAGCAGTTCCCCGGGACAGGACTACTATGGCTACACCTTC. Its translation is CASSSPGQDYYGYTF.